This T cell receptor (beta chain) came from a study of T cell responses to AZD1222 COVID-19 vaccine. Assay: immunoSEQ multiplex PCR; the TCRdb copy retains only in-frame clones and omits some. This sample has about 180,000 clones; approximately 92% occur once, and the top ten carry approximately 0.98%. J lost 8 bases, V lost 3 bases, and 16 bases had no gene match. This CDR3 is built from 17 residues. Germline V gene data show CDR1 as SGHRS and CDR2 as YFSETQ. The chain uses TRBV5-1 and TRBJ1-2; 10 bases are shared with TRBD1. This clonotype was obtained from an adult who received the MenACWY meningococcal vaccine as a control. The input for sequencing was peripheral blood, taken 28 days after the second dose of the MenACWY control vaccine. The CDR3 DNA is TGCGCCAGCAGCTCCATGACAGGGGGCGAGTTAAGTATAGGCTACACCTTC. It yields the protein CASSSMTGGELSIGYTF.